This T cell receptor (beta chain) was sequenced in a study of blood T cell repertoires in COVID-19. At the level of the study: Some COVID-19 samples were acute and others convalescent; all came from the United States, Italy and Spain. Nucleic acid was either cDNA or gDNA, and it came from T cells, B-cell-depleted T cells, or PBMCs.

CDR1 and CDR2 (germline): SGHRS, YFSETQ. V shed 4 bases and J shed 1 base, with 14 bases lying between them. The CDR3 is made up of 16 amino acids. Original data processing: Quantification of nucleated cells was approximated via reference gene primer amplification. The table came from immunoSEQ multiplex PCR; TCRdb's copy has only in-frame clones and leaves some out. V and J calls plus clone size are reproduced from that table; the DNA served to infer D and trimming. Among some 130,000 clones, around 89% were seen once, and the ten largest hold 2.5% to 3%. The specimen sequenced was peripheral blood. The sequence was collected from a man in his 60s with active or convalescent COVID-19. The rearrangement uses TRBV5-1 and TRBJ2-2, with a weak D call TRBD1 (5 bases). The CDR3: CASSVQGTENTGELFF. CDR3 DNA sequence: TGCGCCAGCAGCGTCCAGGGTACTGAGAACACCGGGGAGCTGTTTTTT.